This T cell receptor beta chain is from a study of blood T cell repertoires in COVID-19. Whole-study context: The samples span acute and convalescent COVID-19 from the United States, Italy and Spain.

Original data processing: Estimates of nucleated cell counts were drawn from the amplification of reference gene primers. Here immunoSEQ multiplex PCR was the method, and the copy in TCRdb shows in-frame clones only, minus some. Clone size and the V and J calls come from that table; the DNA yielded D and trimming. The sample includes around 200,000 clones, 75% to 90% of them seen just once. The V and J ends lost 6 bases and 6 bases respectively, with 18 bases between them. This CDR3 region has 15 residues. This clonotype was sampled from a woman aged 40 to 50 with acute or convalescent COVID-19. The J gene is TRBJ1-4, the V gene TRBV5-7, with D maybe TRBD1 (5 bases). TRBV5-7 is classed as an ORF, of uncertain function. Material for sequencing was peripheral blood. Written as DNA, the CDR3 is TGTGCCAGCATCGATGCGAGGGACTTTCATGAAAAACTGTTTTTT. Residues: CASIDARDFHEKLFF.